These T cell receptor beta chains were read from a single sample in a study of technical replicates of blood from a handful of donors. Using immunoSEQ multiplex PCR, the repertoire was profiled, and TCRdb retains in-frame clones only, with some absent. Of about 79,000 clones in the sample, 75% to 95% are singletons; the top ten hold 0.3% to 0.5%. The sample comprised T cells isolated from PBMCs. The receptor source for this set is a human donor in good health. Some clones in this sample may be carry-over from other donors' samples. The CDR3 runs from the conserved cysteine through the conserved F or W. A D gene is named only where the DNA matches it firmly. Rows give clone size only sometimes, using once, few, many, or a class for an expanded clone.

cdr3_nt cdr3_aa j_call clone_size v_call d_call
TGTGCCAGCAGCTTGGCTCAGGGACTAGCCATCTACGAGCAGTACTTC CASSLAQGLAIYEQYF TRBJ2-7 - TRBV5-6 TRBD2
TGTGCCTGGAAAGTACTCGGTAGCGGGAGGGTCGAGACCCAGTACTTC CAWKVLGSGRVETQYF TRBJ2-5 - TRBV30 TRBD2
TGTGCCAGCAGGACTCCTAGCGGGAGCGATGAGCAGTTCTTC CASRTPSGSDEQFF TRBJ2-1 - TRBV6-5 TRBD2
TGTGCCAGCACGGACAGCCTATATAGCAATCAGCCCCAGCATTTT CASTDSLYSNQPQHF TRBJ1-5 - TRBV6-6 -
TGTGCCAGCAGCCAGGGATGGGCGAATCAGCCCCAGCATTTT CASSQGWANQPQHF TRBJ1-5 - TRBV6-5 -
TGTGCCAGCAGCCAAACAGGACATGGCTACGAGCAGTACTTC CASSQTGHGYEQYF TRBJ2-7 - TRBV14 -
TGTGCCAGCAGCTTGGGGACTAGCGGGATGAATGAGCAGTTCTTC CASSLGTSGMNEQFF TRBJ2-1 - TRBV7-3 TRBD2
TGTGCCAGCAGTGAAGGAGCGGGAGGAGCTGAGACCCAGTACTTC CASSEGAGGAETQYF TRBJ2-5 - TRBV2 TRBD2
TGTGCCAGTATTGTCGGCGGGAACACTGAAGCTTTCTTT CASIVGGNTEAFF TRBJ1-1 - TRBV19 -
TGTGCCAGCAGCGAACAGGGCTTCAATCAGCCCCAGCATTTT CASSEQGFNQPQHF TRBJ1-5 - TRBV7-8 -
TGCGCCAGCCAGGGGCACACAGATACGCAGTATTTT CASQGHTDTQYF TRBJ2-3 - TRBV4-1 -
TGCAGCGTTGATGTCAGGGCTACTGAAGCTTTCTTT CSVDVRATEAFF TRBJ1-1 few TRBV29-1 -
TGTGCCAGTAGTTCCCTTTTCGTCACGACTAGCGGCACAGATACGCAGTATTTT CASSSLFVTTSGTDTQYF TRBJ2-3 - TRBV19 TRBD2
TGTGCCAGCAGCTGGGGACTAACTGAGCAGTTCTTC CASSWGLTEQFF TRBJ2-1 - TRBV7-3 TRBD2
TGCGCCAGCAGCCAAGAACCAGGGGCTAACTATGGCTACACCTTC CASSQEPGANYGYTF TRBJ1-2 - TRBV4-1 -
TGTGCCAGCAGCGTAGATTTGCGGTATTACAATGAGCAGTTCTTC CASSVDLRYYNEQFF TRBJ2-1 - TRBV9 -
TGTGCCATCAGTAGATGGGACAGCAAAAAAAATGGCACTGAAGCTTTCTTT CAISRWDSKKNGTEAFF TRBJ1-1 - TRBV10-3 TRBD1
TGTGCCAGCAGCCTCGGGAGTGGTAGCGGGAGATGGGATGAGCAGTTCTTC CASSLGSGSGRWDEQFF TRBJ2-1 - TRBV9 TRBD2
TGCAGTGCTAGGGGCGTGGATACGCAGTATTTT CSARGVDTQYF TRBJ2-3 - TRBV20-1 -
TGTGCCACCAGCAGAGATCATGCTAGAAACAATGAGCAGTTCTTC CATSRDHARNNEQFF TRBJ2-1 - TRBV15 -
TGTGCCAGCAGCTTGGGGCTAGCGGGAACAGTGGATGAGCAGTTCTTC CASSLGLAGTVDEQFF TRBJ2-1 - TRBV5-8 TRBD2
TGCGCCAGCAGCTTCGGCGGCCTAGGAACTGAAGCTTTCTTT CASSFGGLGTEAFF TRBJ1-1 - TRBV5-1 -
TGCAGCGTAGGTAGCGAGTCCTACAATGAGCAGTTCTTC CSVGSESYNEQFF TRBJ2-1 - TRBV29-1 -
TGTGCCAGCAGTTTTCTAGCGGGAGTATTGGAGACCCAGTACTTC CASSFLAGVLETQYF TRBJ2-5 - TRBV28 TRBD2
TGTGCCACCAGCAGAGAGGGCGGGTCTAACTACGAGCAGTACTTC CATSREGGSNYEQYF TRBJ2-7 - TRBV15 -
TGCGCCAGCAGCTACTCGGCGGGGGAGCAGTACTTC CASSYSAGEQYF TRBJ2-7 - TRBV5-1 -
TGTGCCAGCAGCCGAAAGACTAGCGGGAGACCCGAGGGGTACGAGCAGTACTTC CASSRKTSGRPEGYEQYF TRBJ2-7 - TRBV21-1 -
TGTGCCAGCAGCTTAACGGGGGACTACCACAATGAGCAGTTCTTC CASSLTGDYHNEQFF TRBJ2-1 - TRBV7-3 TRBD2
TGTGCCAGCACCATTGGGGCAGGTCCTTATGGCTACACCTTC CASTIGAGPYGYTF TRBJ1-2 - TRBV6-5 -
TGTGCCAGCAGTTACACACCGGGACAGGGTTACGAGCAGTACTTC CASSYTPGQGYEQYF TRBJ2-7 - TRBV6-6 TRBD1
TGTGCCAGCAGCTTAATCCGGACTCGACACACTGAAGCTTTCTTT CASSLIRTRHTEAFF TRBJ1-1 - TRBV7-9 -
TGTGCCAGCAGCTTGGCCAATTTCAGGGGTCATGGCTACACCTTC CASSLANFRGHGYTF TRBJ1-2 - TRBV5-6 -
TGTGCCAGCAGAGTTACCCGGGAAAACACTGAAGCTTTCTTT CASRVTRENTEAFF TRBJ1-1 - TRBV7-2 -
TGTGCCAGCAGCTTAAACTCGGGGGTCGGGGACACTGAAGCTTTCTTT CASSLNSGVGDTEAFF TRBJ1-1 - TRBV7-3 -
TGTGCCATCAGCGCCCAACTAGCGGGAACCCGCGGTGGCACAGATACGCAGTATTTT CAISAQLAGTRGGTDTQYF TRBJ2-3 - TRBV10-3 TRBD2
TGTGCCAGCAGCTTGGTAGTGCAGGGAACAGATACGCAGTATTTT CASSLVVQGTDTQYF TRBJ2-3 - TRBV5-6 -
TGTGCCAGCAGCTTAAGAGCGGGACAGGGGAACGGGGAGCTGTTTTTT CASSLRAGQGNGELFF TRBJ2-2 - TRBV7-3 TRBD1
TGTGCCAGCAGTTATGTGGGGACAGGACAGGGTGAGACCCAGTACTTC CASSYVGTGQGETQYF TRBJ2-5 - TRBV11-3 TRBD1
TGTGCCAGCAGCCCCGATACTAGCGGGAGTAATAGGGATACGCAGTATTTT CASSPDTSGSNRDTQYF TRBJ2-3 - TRBV27 TRBD2
TGTGCCAGCAGTTTAGGACTAGCGGGTATCACCGGGGAGCTGTTTTTT CASSLGLAGITGELFF TRBJ2-2 - TRBV5-4 TRBD2
TGTGCCATCAGTGAGCCTCCGGGACTAGACCTGACCGGGGAGCTGTTTTTT CAISEPPGLDLTGELFF TRBJ2-2 - TRBV10-3 TRBD2
TGTGCCAGCCGCGGTAGGGGCTCGAAACCGGATACGCAGTATTTT CASRGRGSKPDTQYF TRBJ2-3 - TRBV28 -
TGTGCCATCACCGCAGGGGGCTCCTACGAGCAGTACTTC CAITAGGSYEQYF TRBJ2-7 - TRBV10-3 TRBD1
TGTGCCGTCGGGGGACCCCTCTCCTACGAGCAGTACTTC CAVGGPLSYEQYF TRBJ2-7 - TRBV6-1 -
TGTGCCAGCAGTGTGCTCTCACGGGGGGGGGCCCACACTGAAGCTTTCTTT CASSVLSRGGAHTEAFF TRBJ1-1 - TRBV6-1 -
TGTGCCAGTAGTATAGCAGGGGGCGGAAGCAATCAGCCCCAGCATTTT CASSIAGGGSNQPQHF TRBJ1-5 - TRBV19 TRBD1
TGTGCCAGCAGCCTGAGACTAGCGGGAGACTACGAGCAGTACTTC CASSLRLAGDYEQYF TRBJ2-7 - TRBV28 TRBD2
TGTGCCAGTACCAGGGGCTCTGGAAACACCATATATTTT CASTRGSGNTIYF TRBJ1-3 - TRBV19 -
TGCAGCGTTGAAATCCCCGGGACACTATATGGCTACACCTTC CSVEIPGTLYGYTF TRBJ1-2 - TRBV29-1 -
TGTGCCAGCAGCGTAGTCGGGACAGGGGTCACCGGGGAGCTGTTTTTT CASSVVGTGVTGELFF TRBJ2-2 - TRBV9 TRBD1
TGTGCCACCGGAGAGCCTAATGAAAAACTGTTTTTT CATGEPNEKLFF TRBJ1-4 - TRBV10-3 -
TGTGCCAGCTCACCAGCTAGCGGGAGAGGAGAGACCCAGTACTTC CASSPASGRGETQYF TRBJ2-5 - TRBV18 TRBD2
TGCGCCAGCAGCTTGGGCACAGACTATAATTCACCCCTCCACTTT CASSLGTDYNSPLHF TRBJ1-6 - TRBV5-1 -
TGTGCCAGCAGCTCCTCTTCCTACGAGCAGTACTTC CASSSSSYEQYF TRBJ2-7 few TRBV7-9 -